This T cell receptor beta chain was captured by sequencing in a study of cytomegalovirus exposure and HLA in healthy donors. The PCR used 60 Vbeta and 13 Jbeta primers. Clones were read by immunoSEQ multiplex PCR, and TCRdb kept only the in-frame ones, dropping some. There are over 200,000 clones in the sample; roughly 79% occur only once, and less than 2% lies in the top ten. This clone was seen once. Germline CDR1 SGHVS, CDR2 FNYEAQ. The CDR3 covers 15 residues. V was shortened by 2 bases and J by 0 bases, with 9 bases between the two germline ends. The receptor comes from a male donor in good health and CMV-seronegative. This chain uses TRBV7-6 with TRBJ2-3; D not resolved. The sequencing sample was made of PBMCs. CDR3 bases: TGTGCCAGCAGCTTACGTATACACAGCACAGATACGCAGTATTTT. Its translation: CASSLRIHSTDTQYF.